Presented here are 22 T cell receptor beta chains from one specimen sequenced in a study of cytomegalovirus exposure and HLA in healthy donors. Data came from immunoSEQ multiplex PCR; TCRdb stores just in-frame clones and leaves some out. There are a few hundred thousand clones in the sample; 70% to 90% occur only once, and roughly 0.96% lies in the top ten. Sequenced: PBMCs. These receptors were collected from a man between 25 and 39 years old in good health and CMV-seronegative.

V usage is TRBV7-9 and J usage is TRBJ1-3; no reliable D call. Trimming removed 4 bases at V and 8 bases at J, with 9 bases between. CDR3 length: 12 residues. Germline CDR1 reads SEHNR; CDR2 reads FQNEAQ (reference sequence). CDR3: CASSSNSDTIYF. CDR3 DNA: TGTGCCAGCAGCTCTAACTCGGACACCATATATTTT.

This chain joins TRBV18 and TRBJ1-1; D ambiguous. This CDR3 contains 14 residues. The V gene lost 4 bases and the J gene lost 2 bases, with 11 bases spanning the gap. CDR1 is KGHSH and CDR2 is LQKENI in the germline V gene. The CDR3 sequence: CASSLATTNTEAFF. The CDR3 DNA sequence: TGTGCCAGCTCACTCGCGACAACTAACACTGAAGCTTTCTTT.

The CDR3 reads CATSSRGVRGYTF. Here the CDR3 DNA reads TGTGCCACCAGCTCTCGCGGGGTGCGTGGCTACACCTTC. The chain couples TRBV15 to TRBJ1-2; D ambiguous. The CDR3 has 13 amino acids. In germline, CDR1 is LNHNV, CDR2 YYDKDF (reference sequence). Trimming took off 5 bases at V and 7 bases at J, with 14 bases between the two ends.

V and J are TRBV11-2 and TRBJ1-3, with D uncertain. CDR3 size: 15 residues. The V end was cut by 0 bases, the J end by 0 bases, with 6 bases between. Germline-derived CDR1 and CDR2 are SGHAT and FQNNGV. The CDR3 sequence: CASSLEWHSGNTIYF. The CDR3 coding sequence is TGTGCCAGCAGCTTAGAGTGGCACTCTGGAAACACCATATATTTT. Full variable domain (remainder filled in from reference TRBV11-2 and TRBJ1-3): EAGVAQSPRYKIIEKRQSVAFWCNPISGHATLYWYQQILGQGPKLLIQFQNNGVVDDSQLPKDRFSAERLKGVDSTLKIQPAKLEDSAVYLCASSLEWHSGNTIYFGEGSWLTVV.

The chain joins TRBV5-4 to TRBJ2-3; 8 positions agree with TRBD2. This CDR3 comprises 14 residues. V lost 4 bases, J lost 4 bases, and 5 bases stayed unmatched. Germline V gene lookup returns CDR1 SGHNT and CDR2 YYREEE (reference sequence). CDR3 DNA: TGTGCCAGCAGCCCGGGGGGGCCAGCAGATACGCAGTATTTT. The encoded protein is CASSPGGPADTQYF.

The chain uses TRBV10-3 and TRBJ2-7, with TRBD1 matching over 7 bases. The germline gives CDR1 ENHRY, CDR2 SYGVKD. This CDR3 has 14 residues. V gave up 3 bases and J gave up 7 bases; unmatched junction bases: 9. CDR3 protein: CAISETYRGREQYF. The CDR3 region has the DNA TGTGCCATCAGTGAAACCTACAGGGGAAGGGAGCAGTACTTC.

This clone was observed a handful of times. This CDR3 is CASSWGGRGEKLFF. CDR3 nucleotides: TGTGCCAGCAGCTGGGGGGGCCGGGGTGAAAAACTGTTTTTT. This chain joins TRBV5-6 and TRBJ1-4, with a weak D call TRBD1 (6 bases). The germline gives CDR1 SGHDT, CDR2 YYEEEE. The V and J ends lost 3 bases and 7 bases respectively, with 13 bases between them. The CDR3 covers 14 residues.

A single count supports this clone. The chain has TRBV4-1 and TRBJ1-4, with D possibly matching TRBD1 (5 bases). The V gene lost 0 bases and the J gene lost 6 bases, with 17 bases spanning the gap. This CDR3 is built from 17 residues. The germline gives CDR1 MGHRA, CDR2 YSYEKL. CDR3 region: CASSQEMFGGGYEKLFF. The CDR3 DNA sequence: TGCGCCAGCAGCCAAGAAATGTTTGGGGGGGGATATGAAAAACTGTTTTTT.

The CDR3 region is CASRAGTGFPGELFF. Here the CDR3 DNA reads TGTGCCAGCAGAGCCGGGACAGGGTTTCCCGGGGAGCTGTTTTTT. The chain couples TRBV6-1 to TRBJ2-2; TRBD1 matches at 9 bases. After removal of 6 bases from V and 6 bases from J, the junction contained 8 bases not matched to a gene. Germline CDR1 is MNHNS and CDR2 is SASEGT. The CDR3 length is 15 residues.

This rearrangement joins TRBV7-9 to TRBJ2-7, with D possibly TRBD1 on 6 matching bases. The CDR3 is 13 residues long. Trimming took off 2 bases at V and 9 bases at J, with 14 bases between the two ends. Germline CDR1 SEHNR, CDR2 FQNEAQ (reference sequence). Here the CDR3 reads CASSLSGVVRQYF. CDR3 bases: TGTGCCAGCAGCTTATCAGGGGTGGTTCGGCAGTACTTC.

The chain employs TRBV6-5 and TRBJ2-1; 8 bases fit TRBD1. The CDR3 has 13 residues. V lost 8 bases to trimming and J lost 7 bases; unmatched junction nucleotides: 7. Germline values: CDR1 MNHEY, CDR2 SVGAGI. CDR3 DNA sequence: TGTGCCAGCGGCCGGGACAGGTTTAATGAGCAGTTCTTC. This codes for CASGRDRFNEQFF.

In DNA, the CDR3 is TGTGCCAGCAGCTTTGGACAGAGCTCCTACGAGCAGTACTTC. It specifies CASSFGQSSYEQYF. The chain uses TRBV5-4 and TRBJ2-7; a possible D gene is TRBD1 (6 bases). CDR3 length: 14 amino acids. The V end lost 2 bases, the J end lost 0 bases, and 9 bases lay between the germline ends. Per germline, CDR1 SGHNT and CDR2 YYREEE (reference sequence).

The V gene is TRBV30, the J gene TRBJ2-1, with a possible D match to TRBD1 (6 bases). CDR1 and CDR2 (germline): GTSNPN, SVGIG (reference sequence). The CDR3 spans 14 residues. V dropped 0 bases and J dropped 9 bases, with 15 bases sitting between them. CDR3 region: CAWSVAPQGSEQFF. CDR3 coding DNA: TGTGCCTGGAGTGTAGCCCCGCAGGGGTCTGAGCAGTTCTTC.

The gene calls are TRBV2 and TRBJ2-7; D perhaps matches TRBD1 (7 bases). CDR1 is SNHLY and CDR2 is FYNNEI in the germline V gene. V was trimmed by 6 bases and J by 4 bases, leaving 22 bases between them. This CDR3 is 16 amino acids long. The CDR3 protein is CASRRRGRDIGYEQYF. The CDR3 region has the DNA TGTGCCAGCAGGCGGAGGGGGCGCGACATCGGGTACGAGCAGTACTTC.

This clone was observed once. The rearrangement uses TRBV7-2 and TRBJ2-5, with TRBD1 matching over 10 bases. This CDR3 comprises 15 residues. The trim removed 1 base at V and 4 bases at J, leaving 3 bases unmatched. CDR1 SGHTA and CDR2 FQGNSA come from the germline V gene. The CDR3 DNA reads TGTGCCAGCAGCTTAGATAGGGACAGGGGAGAGACCCAGTACTTC. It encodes CASSLDRDRGETQYF.

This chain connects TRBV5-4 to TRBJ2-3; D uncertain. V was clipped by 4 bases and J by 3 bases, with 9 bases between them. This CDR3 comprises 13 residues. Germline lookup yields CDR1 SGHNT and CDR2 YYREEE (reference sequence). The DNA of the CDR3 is TGTGCCAGCAGCCTCCAGGAAACAGATACGCAGTATTTT. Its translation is CASSLQETDTQYF.

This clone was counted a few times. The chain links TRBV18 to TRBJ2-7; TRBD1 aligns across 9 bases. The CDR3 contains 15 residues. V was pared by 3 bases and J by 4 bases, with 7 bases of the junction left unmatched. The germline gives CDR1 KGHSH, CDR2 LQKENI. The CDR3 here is CASSPGTGSLYEQYF. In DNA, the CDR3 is TGTGCCAGCTCACCCGGGACAGGGAGTCTGTACGAGCAGTACTTC. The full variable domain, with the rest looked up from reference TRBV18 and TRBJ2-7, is NAGVMQNPRHLVRRRGQEARLRCSPMKGHSHVYWYRQLPEEGLKFMVYLQKENIIDESGMPKERFSAEFPKEGPSILRIQQVVRGDSAAYFCASSPGTGSLYEQYFGPGTRLTVT.

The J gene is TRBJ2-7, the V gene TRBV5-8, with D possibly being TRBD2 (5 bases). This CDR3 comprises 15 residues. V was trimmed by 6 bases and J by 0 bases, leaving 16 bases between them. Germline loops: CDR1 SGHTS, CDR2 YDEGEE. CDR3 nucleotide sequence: TGTGCCAGCATCCCCCCCCGGGGATACTCCTACGAGCAGTACTTC. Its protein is CASIPPRGYSYEQYF.

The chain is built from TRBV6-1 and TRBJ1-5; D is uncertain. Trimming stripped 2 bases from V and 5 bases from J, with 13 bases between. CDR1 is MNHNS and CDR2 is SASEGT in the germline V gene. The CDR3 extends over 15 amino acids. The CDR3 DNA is TGTGCCAGCAGTGAACGGGTTACCAATGATCAGCCCCAGCATTTT. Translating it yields CASSERVTNDQPQHF.

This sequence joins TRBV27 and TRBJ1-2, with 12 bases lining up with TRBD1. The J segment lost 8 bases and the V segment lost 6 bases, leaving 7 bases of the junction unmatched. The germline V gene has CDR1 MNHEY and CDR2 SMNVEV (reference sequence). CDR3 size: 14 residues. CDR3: CASRDSGTGGGYTF. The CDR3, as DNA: TGTGCCAGCAGGGACTCCGGGACAGGGGGCGGCTACACCTTC.

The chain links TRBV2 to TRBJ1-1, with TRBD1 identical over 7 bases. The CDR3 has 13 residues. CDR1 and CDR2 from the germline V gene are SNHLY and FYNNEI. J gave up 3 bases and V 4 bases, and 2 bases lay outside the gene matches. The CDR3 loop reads CASSGGQHTEAFF. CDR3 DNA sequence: TGTGCCAGCAGTGGGGGACAGCACACTGAAGCTTTCTTT.

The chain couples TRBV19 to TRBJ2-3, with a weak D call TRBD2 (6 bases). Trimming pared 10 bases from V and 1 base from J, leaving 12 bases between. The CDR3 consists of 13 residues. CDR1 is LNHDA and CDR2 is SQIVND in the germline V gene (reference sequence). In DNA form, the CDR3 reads TGTGCCACCCTCCGGAGGGGCACAGATACGCAGTATTTT. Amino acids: CATLRRGTDTQYF.